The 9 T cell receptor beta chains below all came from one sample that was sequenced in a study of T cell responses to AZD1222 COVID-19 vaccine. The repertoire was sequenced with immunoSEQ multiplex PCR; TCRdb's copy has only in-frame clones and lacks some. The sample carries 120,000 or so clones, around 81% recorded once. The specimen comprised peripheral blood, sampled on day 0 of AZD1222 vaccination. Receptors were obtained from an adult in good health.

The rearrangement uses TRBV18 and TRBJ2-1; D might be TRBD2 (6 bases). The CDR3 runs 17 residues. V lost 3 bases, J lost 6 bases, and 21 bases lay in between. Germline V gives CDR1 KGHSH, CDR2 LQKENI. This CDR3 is CASSPLRWGLVPNEQFF. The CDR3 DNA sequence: TGTGCCAGCTCACCGCTTCGATGGGGACTGGTCCCCAATGAGCAGTTCTTC. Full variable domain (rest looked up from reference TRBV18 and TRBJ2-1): NAGVMQNPRHLVRRRGQEARLRCSPMKGHSHVYWYRQLPEEGLKFMVYLQKENIIDESGMPKERFSAEFPKEGPSILRIQQVVRGDSAAYFCASSPLRWGLVPNEQFFGPGTRLTVL.

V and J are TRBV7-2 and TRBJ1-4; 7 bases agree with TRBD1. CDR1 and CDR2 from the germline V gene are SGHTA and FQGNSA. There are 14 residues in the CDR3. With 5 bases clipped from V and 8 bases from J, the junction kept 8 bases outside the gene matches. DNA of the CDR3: TGTGCCAGCAGCGTAACAGGGGCGGGAGAAAAACTGTTTTTT. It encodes CASSVTGAGEKLFF.

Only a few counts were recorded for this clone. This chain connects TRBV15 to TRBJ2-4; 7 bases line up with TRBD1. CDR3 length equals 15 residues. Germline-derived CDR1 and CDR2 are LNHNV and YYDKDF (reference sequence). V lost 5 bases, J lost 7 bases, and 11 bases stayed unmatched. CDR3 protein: CATSARTGVGNIQYF. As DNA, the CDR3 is TGTGCCACCAGCGCTCGAACAGGGGTCGGGAACATTCAGTACTTC.

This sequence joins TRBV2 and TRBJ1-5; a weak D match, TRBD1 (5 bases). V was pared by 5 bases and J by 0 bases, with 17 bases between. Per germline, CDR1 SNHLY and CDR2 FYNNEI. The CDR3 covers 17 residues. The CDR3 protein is CASSSPRQGNSNQPQHF. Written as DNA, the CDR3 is TGTGCCAGCAGTTCCCCCAGGCAGGGTAATAGCAATCAGCCCCAGCATTTT. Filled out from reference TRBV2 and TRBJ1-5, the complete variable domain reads EPEVTQTPSHQVTQMGQEVILRCVPISNHLYFYWYRQILGQKVEFLVSFYNNEISEKSEIFDDQFSVERPDGSNFTLKIRSTKLEDSAMYFCASSSPRQGNSNQPQHFGDGTRLSIL.

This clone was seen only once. CDR3 amino acids: CASSSLGGGRSNQPQHF. The CDR3 DNA follows: TGTGCCAGCAGTTCTTTAGGGGGCGGTCGGAGCAATCAGCCCCAGCATTTT. The chain uses TRBV27 and TRBJ1-5; 7 nucleotides line up with TRBD1. After removal of 4 bases from V and 1 base from J, the junction contained 10 bases not matched to a gene. Germline values: CDR1 MNHEY, CDR2 SMNVEV (reference sequence). The length of the CDR3 is 17 residues.

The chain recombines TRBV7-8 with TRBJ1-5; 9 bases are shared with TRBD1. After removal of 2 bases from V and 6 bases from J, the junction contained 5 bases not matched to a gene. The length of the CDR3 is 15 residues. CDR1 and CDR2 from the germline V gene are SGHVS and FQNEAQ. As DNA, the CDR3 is TGTGCCAGCAGCTTACCGGGACAGGGTGTTCAGCCCCAGCATTTT. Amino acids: CASSLPGQGVQPQHF.

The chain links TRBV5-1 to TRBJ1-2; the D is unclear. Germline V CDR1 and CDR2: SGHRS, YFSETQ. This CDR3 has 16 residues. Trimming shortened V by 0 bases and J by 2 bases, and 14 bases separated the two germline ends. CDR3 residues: CASSLGGGGSNYGYTF. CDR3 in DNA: TGCGCCAGCAGCTTGGGAGGTGGAGGGTCCAACTATGGCTACACCTTC.

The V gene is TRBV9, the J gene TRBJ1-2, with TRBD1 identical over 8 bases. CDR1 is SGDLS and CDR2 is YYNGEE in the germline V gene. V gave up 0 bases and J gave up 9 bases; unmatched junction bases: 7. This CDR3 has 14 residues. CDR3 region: CASSVAQTGDSYTF. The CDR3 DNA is TGTGCCAGCAGCGTAGCACAGACAGGGGATAGCTACACCTTC.

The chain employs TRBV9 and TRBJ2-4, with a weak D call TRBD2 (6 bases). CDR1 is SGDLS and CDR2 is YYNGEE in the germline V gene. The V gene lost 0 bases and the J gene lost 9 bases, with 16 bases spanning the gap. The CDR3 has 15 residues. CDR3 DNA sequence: TGTGCCAGCAGCGTAGCCCAGGAACCGGAGGGCATTCAGTACTTC. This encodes CASSVAQEPEGIQYF.